Listed below are T cell receptor beta chains from one sample, sequenced in a study of tumor-infiltrating lymphocytes in primary liver carcinoma. TCRdb passed the multiplex PCR reads through MiXCR, listing each CDR3 protein once. The table includes about 99,000 distinct CDR3 sequences, approximately 71% detected once. The sample taken for sequencing was liver tumor tissue from sampling region 5. These receptors were taken from a woman aged 60-70 years with primary liver carcinoma and hepatitis B virus infection. CDR3s include the opening cysteine and the closing phenylalanine or tryptophan. The order of the fields is V gene, CDR3 protein.

v_gene: TRBV6-5
CDR3aa: CTSAGSSSTDTQYF

v_gene: TRBV10-3
CDR3aa: CAVSEMDRGVGNEQFF

v_gene: TRBV14
CDR3aa: CASSHLTDSGRSVSIEYF

v_gene: TRBV11-2
CDR3aa: CASTHDRDRGRGEPFF

v_gene: TRBV10-2
CDR3aa: CASSGLAGGPRNEQFF

v_gene: TRBV6-1
CDR3aa: CASSERTSGRAYEQFF

v_gene: TRBV11-3
CDR3aa: CASSLGLQNTEAFF

v_gene: TRBV6-1
CDR3aa: CASSSKLALSYNEQFF

v_gene: TRBV11-2
CDR3aa: CTSALRPGQRFYNGQFF

v_gene: TRBV7-3
CDR3aa: CASSLSFRTELPRASLLYGYTF

v_gene: TRBV6-5
CDR3aa: CASSYGGPTQAFF

v_gene: TRBV10-3
CDR3aa: CAIKKLAGDTGELFF

v_gene: TRBV11-2
CDR3aa: CASNLDMSQFF

v_gene: TRBV28
CDR3aa: CASSGTSGSRSYNEQFF

v_gene: TRBV11-2
CDR3aa: CASNPRHVYEKLFF

v_gene: TRBV7-8
CDR3aa: CASSPQESTDTQYF

v_gene: TRBV12-3/TRBV12-4
CDR3aa: CAGSIRQGATDTQYF

v_gene: TRBV11-2
CDR3aa: CASSSERGLLETQYF